One and the same sample provided the 7 T cell receptor beta chains below, sequenced in a study of T cell responses to AZD1222 COVID-19 vaccine. Libraries were prepared by immunoSEQ multiplex PCR; TCRdb keeps only in-frame clonotypes and omits some of them. The profile shows about 110,000 clones, approximately 90% of them singletons. The sequencing here drew on peripheral blood, taken on day 0 of AZD1222 vaccination. All receptors come from an adult in good health.

V usage is TRBV19 and J usage is TRBJ1-2, with 7 nucleotides matching TRBD1. Germline V gives CDR1 LNHDA, CDR2 SQIVND (reference sequence). V was pared by 2 bases and J by 6 bases, with 6 bases of the junction left unmatched. The CDR3 consists of 14 residues. The CDR3 here is CASSIPNRGDGYTF. CDR3 coding DNA: TGTGCCAGTAGTATACCCAACAGGGGTGATGGCTACACCTTC.

This clone is a singleton in its sample. The CDR3 spells CASSFYKGGQYF. CDR3 DNA: TGTGCCAGCAGCTTTTATAAGGGCGGGCAGTACTTC. The rearrangement links TRBV5-6 to TRBJ2-7; D unclear. CDR1 is SGHDT and CDR2 is YYEEEE in the germline V gene. The V and J ends lost 2 bases and 9 bases respectively, with 12 bases between them. The CDR3 is made up of 12 amino acids.

This chain links TRBV10-3 with TRBJ1-2, with 9 bases matching TRBD1. Germline CDR1 is ENHRY and CDR2 is SYGVKD. This CDR3 contains 14 residues. V lost 4 bases to trimming and J lost 6 bases; unmatched junction nucleotides: 6. The CDR3 DNA reads as TGTGCCATCAGTGCACCGGGACAGGGACATGGCTACACCTTC. Translating it yields CAISAPGQGHGYTF.

The count of this clone is one. The rearrangement links TRBV6-5 to TRBJ1-2; 8 nucleotides line up with TRBD1. Germline V gene data show CDR1 as MNHEY and CDR2 as SVGAGI. Germline trimming cut 2 bases from V and 4 bases from J; bases unmatched to any gene: 9. The CDR3 is made up of 16 amino acids. The CDR3 bases are TGTGCCAGCAGTTACCGGGACAGGTCTCTTGGCTATGGCTACACCTTC. Protein product: CASSYRDRSLGYGYTF.

This clone came up once. The conserved final phenylalanine or tryptophan is absent from the CDR3, which likely points to a read error. It is unclear where the CDR3 begins or ends on the DNA, so no DNA is shown, and the CDR3 is as TCRdb lists it. The V and J genes are TRBV7-2 and TRBJ2-7; the DNA was not compared with TRBD1, the D call given in the table. The CDR3 has 14 amino acids, counting both end residues. From germline, CDR1 is SGHTA and CDR2 FQGNSA. The CDR3 loop reads CASSPSTGTGTRFL.

This clone was seen a few times. The chain uses TRBV3-1 (or the pseudogene TRBV3-2) and TRBJ2-7; D unresolved. CDR3 length equals 14 residues. Trimming pared 3 bases from V and 6 bases from J, leaving 15 bases between. Germline CDR1 reads LGHDT; CDR2 reads YNNKEL (reference sequence). The CDR3: CASSQYFLGGEQYF. Written as DNA, the CDR3 is TGTGCCAGCAGCCAGTACTTCCTCGGCGGCGAGCAGTACTTC.

The J gene is TRBJ1-1, the V gene TRBV21-1; TRBD1 was called by the table and not checked on the DNA. TRBV21-1 is marked as a pseudogene. CDR3 size: 14 residues. CDR3 nucleotides: TGTGCCAGCAGCAGGGTCCAGGGGAGCACTGAAGCTTTCTTT. It yields the protein CASSRVQGSTEAFF.